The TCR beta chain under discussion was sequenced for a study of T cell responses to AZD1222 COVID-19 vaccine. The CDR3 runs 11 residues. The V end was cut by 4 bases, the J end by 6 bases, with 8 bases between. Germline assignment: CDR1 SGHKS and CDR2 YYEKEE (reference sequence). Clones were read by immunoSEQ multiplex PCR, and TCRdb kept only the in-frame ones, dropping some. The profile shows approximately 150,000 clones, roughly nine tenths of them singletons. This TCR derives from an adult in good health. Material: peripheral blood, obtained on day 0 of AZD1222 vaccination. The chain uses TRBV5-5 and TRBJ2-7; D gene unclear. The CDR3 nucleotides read TGTGCCAGCAGCCTCGTAGGCGAGCAGTACTTC. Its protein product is CASSLVGEQYF.